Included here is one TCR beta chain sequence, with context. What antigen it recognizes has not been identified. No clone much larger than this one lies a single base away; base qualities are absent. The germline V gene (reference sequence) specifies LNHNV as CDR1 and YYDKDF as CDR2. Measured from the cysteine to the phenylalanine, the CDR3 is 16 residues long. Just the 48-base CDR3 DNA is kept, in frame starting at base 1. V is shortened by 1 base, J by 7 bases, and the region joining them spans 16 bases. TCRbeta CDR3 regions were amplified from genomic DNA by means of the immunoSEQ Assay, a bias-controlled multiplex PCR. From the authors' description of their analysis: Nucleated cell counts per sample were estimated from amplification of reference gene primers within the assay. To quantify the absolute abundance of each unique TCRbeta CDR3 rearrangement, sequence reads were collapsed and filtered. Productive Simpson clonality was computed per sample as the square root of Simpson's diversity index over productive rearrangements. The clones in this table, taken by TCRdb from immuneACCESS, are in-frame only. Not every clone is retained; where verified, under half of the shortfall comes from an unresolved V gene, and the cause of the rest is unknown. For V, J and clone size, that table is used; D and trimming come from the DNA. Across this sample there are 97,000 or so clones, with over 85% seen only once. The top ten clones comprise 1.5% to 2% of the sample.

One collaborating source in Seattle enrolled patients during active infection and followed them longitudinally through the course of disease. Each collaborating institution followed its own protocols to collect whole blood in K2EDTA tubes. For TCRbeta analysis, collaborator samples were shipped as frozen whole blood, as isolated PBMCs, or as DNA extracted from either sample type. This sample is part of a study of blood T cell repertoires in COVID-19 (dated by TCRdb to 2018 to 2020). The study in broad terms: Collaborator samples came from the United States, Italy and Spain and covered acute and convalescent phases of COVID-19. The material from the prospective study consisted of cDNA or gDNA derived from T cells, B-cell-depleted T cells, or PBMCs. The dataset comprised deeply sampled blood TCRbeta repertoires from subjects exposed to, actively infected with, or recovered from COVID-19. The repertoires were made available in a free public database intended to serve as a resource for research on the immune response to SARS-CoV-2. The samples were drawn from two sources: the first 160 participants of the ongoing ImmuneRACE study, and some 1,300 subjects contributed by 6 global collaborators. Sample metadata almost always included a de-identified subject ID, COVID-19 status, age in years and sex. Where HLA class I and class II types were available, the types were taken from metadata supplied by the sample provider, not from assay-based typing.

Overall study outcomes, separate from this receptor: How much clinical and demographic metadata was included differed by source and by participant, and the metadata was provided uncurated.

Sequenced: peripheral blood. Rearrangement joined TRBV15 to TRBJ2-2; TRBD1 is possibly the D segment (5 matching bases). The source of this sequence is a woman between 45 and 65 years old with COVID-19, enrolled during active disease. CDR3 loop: CATSRVKGATVGELFF. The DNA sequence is TGTGCCACCAGCAGAGTAAAAGGGGCTACCGTCGGGGAGCTGTTTTTT.